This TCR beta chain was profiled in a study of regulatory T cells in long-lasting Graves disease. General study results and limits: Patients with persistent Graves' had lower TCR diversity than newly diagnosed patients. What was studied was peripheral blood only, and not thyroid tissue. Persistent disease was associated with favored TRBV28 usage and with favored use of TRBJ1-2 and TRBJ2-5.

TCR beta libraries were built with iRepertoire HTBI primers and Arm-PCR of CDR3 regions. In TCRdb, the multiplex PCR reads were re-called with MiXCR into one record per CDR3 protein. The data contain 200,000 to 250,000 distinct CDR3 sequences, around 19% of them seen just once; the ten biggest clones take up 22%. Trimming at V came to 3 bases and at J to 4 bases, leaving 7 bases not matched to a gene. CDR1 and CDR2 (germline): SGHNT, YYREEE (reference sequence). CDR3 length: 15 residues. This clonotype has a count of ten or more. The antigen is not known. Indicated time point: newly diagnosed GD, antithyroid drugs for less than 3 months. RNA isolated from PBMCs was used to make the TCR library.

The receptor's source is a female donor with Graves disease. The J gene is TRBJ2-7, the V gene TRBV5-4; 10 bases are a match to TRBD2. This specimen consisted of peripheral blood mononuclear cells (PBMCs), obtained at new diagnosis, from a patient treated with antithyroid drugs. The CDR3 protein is CASSSGSSGSYEQYF. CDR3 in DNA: TGTGCCAGCAGCTCGGGGTCTAGCGGGAGTTACGAGCAGTACTTC.